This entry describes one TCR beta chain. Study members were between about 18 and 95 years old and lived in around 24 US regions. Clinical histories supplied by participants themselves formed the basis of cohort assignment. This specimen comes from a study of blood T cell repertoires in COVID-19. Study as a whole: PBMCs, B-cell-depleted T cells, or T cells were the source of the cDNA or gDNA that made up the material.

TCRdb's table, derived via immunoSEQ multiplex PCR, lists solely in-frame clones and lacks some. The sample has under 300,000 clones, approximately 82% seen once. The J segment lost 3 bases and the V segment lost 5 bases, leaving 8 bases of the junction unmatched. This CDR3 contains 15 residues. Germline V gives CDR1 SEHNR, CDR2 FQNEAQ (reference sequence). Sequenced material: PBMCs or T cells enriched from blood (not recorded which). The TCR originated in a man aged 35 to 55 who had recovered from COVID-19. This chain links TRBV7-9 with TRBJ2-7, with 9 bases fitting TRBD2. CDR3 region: CASSPKLAGNYEQYF. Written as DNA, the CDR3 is TGTGCCAGCAGCCCTAAGCTAGCGGGGAACTACGAGCAGTACTTC. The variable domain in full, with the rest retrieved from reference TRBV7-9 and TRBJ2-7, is DTGVSQNPRHKITKRGQNVTFRCDPISEHNRLYWYRQTLGQGPEFLTYFQNEAQLEKSRLLSDRFSAERPKGSFSTLEIQRTEQGDSAMYLCASSPKLAGNYEQYFGPGTRLTVT.